The 24 T cell receptor beta chains listed next were all sequenced from one sample in a study of blood T cell repertoires in COVID-19. Clones were sequenced by immunoSEQ multiplex PCR, and TCRdb holds only the in-frame ones, with some missing. The table lists about 200,000 clones, 86% of them singletons. Sequencing was done on a sample of peripheral blood. The receptor source for this set is a man older than 75 with acute or convalescent COVID-19.

The CDR3 nucleotides are TGTGCCAGCAGCTTATCTGGGCCTGGGGCCAACGTCCTGACTTTC. Translation gives CASSLSGPGANVLTF. V gene TRBV11-3 combines with J gene TRBJ2-6, with D uncertain. The germline CDR1 and CDR2 sequences are SGHNT and YENEEA. The V and J ends lost 2 bases and 2 bases respectively, with 7 bases between them. CDR3 size: 15 residues.

This chain uses TRBV6-5 with TRBJ1-1; 9 nucleotides agree with TRBD1. The CDR3 is 14 amino acids. Germline CDR1 and CDR2: MNHEY and SVGAGI. J lost 6 bases, V lost 8 bases, and 10 bases had no gene match. CDR3 coding DNA: TGTGCCAGCGGCAAGGACAGGGGTTTTTCTGAAGCTTTCTTT. Its protein is CASGKDRGFSEAFF.

V and J are TRBV24-1 and TRBJ2-2; TRBD1 aligns across 7 bases. Unmatched junction bases numbered 8, after V lost 1 base and J lost 7 bases. This CDR3 has 16 residues. Germline lookup yields CDR1 KGHDR and CDR2 SFDVKD. The CDR3 spells CATSDFGRGTDGELFF. Here the CDR3 DNA reads TGTGCCACCAGTGATTTCGGCAGGGGGACGGACGGGGAGCTGTTTTTT.

This chain uses TRBV6-6 with TRBJ2-1, with 12 bases aligning to TRBD1. The junction had 0 bases not matched to a gene; V was cut back by 1 base and J by 8 bases. Germline V CDR1 and CDR2: MNHNY, SVGAGI (reference sequence). CDR3 size: 14 residues. The CDR3 sequence: CASSYWDRGHEQFF. CDR3 bases: TGTGCCAGCAGTTACTGGGACAGGGGGCATGAGCAGTTCTTC.

On this clone: Other DNA sequences within the sample encode an identical CDR3. The chain links TRBV7-2 to TRBJ2-3, with D possibly TRBD1 on 6 matching bases. CDR3 length: 13 amino acids. The germline CDR1 and CDR2 sequences are SGHTA and FQGNSA. Trimming pared 3 bases from V and 6 bases from J, leaving 10 bases between. CDR3 DNA: TGTGCCAGCAGCTTGTCAGGGGTGGATACGCAGTATTTT. It yields the protein CASSLSGVDTQYF.

The gene calls are TRBV5-1 and TRBJ2-7; possibly TRBD1 for D (5 bases). Germline V CDR1 and CDR2: SGHRS, YFSETQ. The CDR3 is made up of 17 amino acids. V shed 2 bases and J shed 4 bases, with 22 bases lying between them. This CDR3 reads CASSLSPYLSTAYEQYF. As DNA, the CDR3 is TGCGCCAGCAGCTTATCACCCTACTTGTCGACAGCTTACGAGCAGTACTTC.

The chain recombines TRBV7-9 with TRBJ2-3, with D maybe TRBD1 (5 bases). V was pared by 1 base and J by 4 bases, with 12 bases between. The germline gives CDR1 SEHNR, CDR2 FQNEAQ (reference sequence). This CDR3 is built from 15 residues. This CDR3 is CASSLGQGLADTQYF. CDR3 nucleotide sequence: TGTGCCAGCAGCTTAGGGCAGGGCCTGGCAGATACGCAGTATTTT.

This rearrangement joins TRBV7-9 to TRBJ2-2, with 14 nucleotides matching TRBD2. The CDR3 extends over 19 amino acids. Germline V gene lookup returns CDR1 SEHNR and CDR2 FQNEAQ (reference sequence). The V gene end was trimmed by 5 bases and the J gene end by 4 bases; junction bases not matched to a gene: 12. CDR3 in amino acids: CASSALVGTSGSGTGELFF. CDR3 coding DNA: TGTGCCAGCAGCGCCCTTGTGGGGACTAGCGGGAGTGGCACCGGGGAGCTGTTTTTT.

The chain carries TRBV7-4 and TRBJ2-4, with a weak D call TRBD2 (6 bases). The germline V gene encodes CDR1 SGHVT and CDR2 SQSDAQ. The CDR3 contains 13 residues. The germline V and J ends were trimmed by 3 bases and 11 bases, with 14 bases remaining between them. The CDR3 DNA reads TGTGCCAGCAGCTTTATGACTAGTACGGTTCAGTACTTC. Residues: CASSFMTSTVQYF.

For the CDR3, the DNA is TGTGCCAGCAGCCAAAACACAGTTTACTCTGGAAACACCATATATTTT. Protein sequence: CASSQNTVYSGNTIYF. V gene TRBV14 combines with J gene TRBJ1-3; D is ambiguous. The CDR3 contains 16 residues. Germline V gene data show CDR1 as SGHDN and CDR2 as FVKESK. Trimming stripped 2 bases from V and 0 bases from J, with 11 bases between.

The chain couples TRBV7-2 to TRBJ1-4, with D possibly TRBD1 on 6 matching bases. The CDR3 has 14 residues. Germline CDR1 is SGHTA and CDR2 is FQGNSA. Between the trimmed V and J ends, which lost 1 base and 7 bases, there was a span of 10 bases. CDR3 residues: CASSLGGPVEKLFF. CDR3 nucleotides: TGTGCCAGCAGCTTAGGGGGGCCGGTTGAAAAACTGTTTTTT.

The rearrangement links TRBV5-8 to TRBJ2-5; TRBD2 matches 7 bases. The V gene end was trimmed by 0 bases and the J gene end by 3 bases; junction bases not matched to a gene: 5. The length of the CDR3 is 15 residues. Germline assignment: CDR1 SGHTS and CDR2 YDEGEE. The CDR3 nucleotides are TGTGCCAGCAGCTTGGCGGGACTACTAGAAGAGACCCAGTACTTC. Amino acid sequence: CASSLAGLLEETQYF.

The genes are TRBV9 and TRBJ2-1; 10 nucleotides line up with TRBD2. The CDR3 loop spans 15 amino acids. Germline CDR1 and CDR2: SGDLS and YYNGEE. V dropped 0 bases and J dropped 8; count of bases not matched to a gene: 5. The CDR3, as DNA: TGTGCCAGCAGCGTAGGGGCACTAGCGGGATATGAGCAGTTCTTC. Translation: CASSVGALAGYEQFF.

This chain joins TRBV6-5 and TRBJ1-5, with D perhaps TRBD1 (5 bases). The CDR3 has 13 amino acids. The V gene lost 7 bases and the J gene lost 5 bases, with 12 bases spanning the gap. Per the germline V gene, CDR1 is MNHEY and CDR2 is SVGAGI. CDR3 region: CASNRTPDQPQHF. The CDR3 DNA reads TGTGCCAGCAACCGGACACCCGATCAGCCCCAGCATTTT.

J is TRBJ1-1 and V is TRBV5-4; possibly TRBD1 for D (5 bases). Germline values: CDR1 SGHNT, CDR2 YYREEE (reference sequence). The CDR3 extends over 14 amino acids. The V end was cut by 4 bases, the J end by 4 bases, with 14 bases between. CDR3 DNA sequence: TGTGCCAGCAGCCGGGGGGGAGGGAGCACTGAAGCTTTCTTT. Translation gives CASSRGGGSTEAFF.

The chain is built from TRBV3-1 (or the pseudogene TRBV3-2) and TRBJ2-3; D remains ambiguous. Trimming took off 8 bases at V and 1 base at J, with 13 bases between the two ends. Germline lookup yields CDR1 LGHDT and CDR2 YNNKEL (reference sequence). The CDR3 runs 14 residues. The chain's CDR3 is CASGETRRTDTQYF. In DNA, the CDR3 is TGTGCCAGCGGAGAGACTCGGCGCACAGATACGCAGTATTTT.

This chain joins TRBV10-3 and TRBJ1-5; 10 nucleotides align to TRBD1. This CDR3 is built from 13 residues. After removal of 8 bases from V and 5 bases from J, the junction contained 3 bases not matched to a gene. Germline V gene lookup returns CDR1 ENHRY and CDR2 SYGVKD. In DNA form, the CDR3 reads TGTGCCATCGGGGGGACAGGGGATCAGCCCCAGCATTTT. This gives the protein CAIGGTGDQPQHF.

CDR3 sequence: CATAQSGEAFF. CDR3 bases: TGTGCCACCGCTCAGAGCGGTGAAGCTTTCTTT. The chain uses TRBV27 and TRBJ1-1; D remains unclear. The CDR3 totals 11 residues. Trimming took 10 bases from V and 7 from J, leaving 13 bases between them. Germline-derived CDR1 and CDR2 are MNHEY and SMNVEV (reference sequence).

The chain carries TRBV28 and TRBJ2-2; TRBD1 aligns across 9 bases. Trimming cost V 5 bases and J 4 bases; bases outside gene matches: 2. Germline V gene lookup returns CDR1 MDHEN and CDR2 SYDVKM. This CDR3 is built from 14 residues. The CDR3, as DNA: TGTGCCAGCAGTACAGGGGGCAGCACCGGGGAGCTGTTTTTT. Its protein product is CASSTGGSTGELFF.

This chain connects TRBV6-7 to TRBJ1-6; D is undetermined. TRBV6-7 is marked as an open reading frame, function uncertain. With 6 bases removed from V and 0 bases from J, the gap between germline ends came to 9 bases. CDR3 length equals 15 residues. The CDR3 DNA reads TGTGCCAGCAGACCGAGGTGCTCCTATAATTCACCCCTCCACTTT. It codes for CASRPRCSYNSPLHF.

The gene calls are TRBV2 and TRBJ1-5; TRBD1 might be the D (6 bases). CDR1 and CDR2 from the germline V gene are SNHLY and FYNNEI. Between the trimmed V and J ends, which lost 3 bases and 4 bases, there was a span of 13 bases. This CDR3 is built from 15 residues. The CDR3, as DNA: TGTGCCAGCAGTGATGCAGGGGTTTTGAATCAGCCCCAGCATTTT. This gives the protein CASSDAGVLNQPQHF.

This sequence joins TRBV28 and TRBJ2-7, with 8 bases matching TRBD2. Trimming removed 6 bases from V and 3 bases from J; junction bases left unmatched: 4. This CDR3 has 13 residues. CDR1 MDHEN and CDR2 SYDVKM come from the germline V gene. DNA of the CDR3: TGTGCCAGCAGATTAAGCGGGAGCTACGAGCAGTACTTC. Translation gives CASRLSGSYEQYF.

The CDR3 sequence: CASSLISAGGANEQYV. DNA for the CDR3: TGTGCCAGCAGCCTGATTTCGGCTGGTGGGGCGAATGAGCAGTACGTC. The chain is built from TRBV21-1 and TRBJ2-7; the table's D gene call, TRBD1, was not cross checked with the DNA. TRBV21-1 is designated a pseudogene. This CDR3 has 16 residues.

The rearrangement links TRBV18 to TRBJ1-6; no firm D call. This CDR3 has 15 amino acids. Per germline, CDR1 KGHSH and CDR2 LQKENI. V lost 5 bases and J lost 9, with 17 bases in between. The CDR3 sequence: CASSILGVASSPLHF. CDR3 bases: TGTGCCAGCTCAATCCTGGGAGTCGCCAGTTCACCCCTCCACTTT.